This T cell receptor beta chain derives from a study of blood T cell repertoires in COVID-19. Repertoires were generated with immunoSEQ multiplex PCR, while TCRdb's copy carries only in-frame clones and drops some. This table has some 370,000 clones, around 90% appearing once. CDR1 SGHRS and CDR2 YFSETQ come from the germline V gene. V was clipped by 4 bases and J by 1 base, with 8 bases between them. The CDR3 runs 13 residues. This sequence originates from a man between 18 and 35 years old with active or convalescent COVID-19. V usage is TRBV5-1 and J usage is TRBJ1-1, with TRBD1 as a possible D gene (5 bases). Sequencing was done on a sample of peripheral blood. DNA of the CDR3: TGCGCCAGCAGCAACGGACAGAACACTGAAGCTTTCTTT. Protein: CASSNGQNTEAFF.